These 23 T cell receptor beta chains originate from one sample sequenced in a study of blood T cell repertoires in COVID-19. Data came from immunoSEQ multiplex PCR; TCRdb stores just in-frame clones and leaves some out. The data show about 200,000 clones, with more than 75% seen just once and roughly 5.9% held by the top ten. Sequencing was done on a sample of PBMCs or T cells enriched from blood (not recorded which). The receptor source for this set is a man in his forties with acute COVID-19.

This clone was counted at least ten times. The chain combines TRBV11-1 with TRBJ2-1, with TRBD2 identical over 8 bases. With 4 bases clipped from V and 1 base from J, the junction kept 0 bases outside the gene matches. Germline V CDR1 and CDR2: SGHAT, FQDESV (reference sequence). This CDR3 region has 14 residues. This chain's CDR3 is CASSSSGSYNEQFF. DNA of the CDR3: TGTGCCAGCAGCTCTAGCGGGTCCTACAATGAGCAGTTCTTC.

V usage is TRBV4-2 and J usage is TRBJ2-3, with a possible D match to TRBD1 (5 bases). The CDR3 covers 15 residues. Germline CDR1 is LGHNA and CDR2 is YNFKEQ. Trimming removed 3 bases at V and 3 bases at J, with 13 bases between. CDR3 in amino acids: CASSQAETDTDTQYF. CDR3 DNA sequence: TGTGCCAGCAGCCAGGCCGAGACAGATACAGATACGCAGTATTTT.

The V gene is TRBV9, the J gene TRBJ2-5; TRBD1 agrees at 12 bases. This CDR3 contains 16 residues. With 1 base clipped from V and 4 bases from J, the junction kept 5 bases outside the gene matches. The germline V gene encodes CDR1 SGDLS and CDR2 YYNGEE. CDR3 loop: CASSVIGDRGRETQYF. The CDR3 DNA sequence: TGTGCCAGCAGCGTAATAGGGGACAGGGGGCGAGAGACCCAGTACTTC.

The chain couples TRBV18 to TRBJ1-5, with TRBD1 identical over 8 bases. Germline trimming cut 4 bases from V and 6 bases from J; bases unmatched to any gene: 2. Germline CDR1 reads KGHSH; CDR2 reads LQKENI. CDR3 length: 13 amino acids. The CDR3 DNA sequence: TGTGCCAGCTCACTCGGACAGGGTCAGCCCCAGCATTTT. Residues: CASSLGQGQPQHF.

In its sample, this clone was seen a few times. The J gene is TRBJ2-7, the V gene TRBV2, with a tentative D call TRBD2 (5 bases). Germline V CDR1 and CDR2: SNHLY, FYNNEI. The germline V and J ends were trimmed by 6 bases and 9 bases, with 15 bases remaining between them. This CDR3 comprises 12 residues. CDR3 loop: CASRIDGVTQYF. The DNA of the CDR3 is TGTGCCAGCAGAATAGACGGGGTGACGCAGTACTTC.

The rearrangement joins TRBV6-5 to TRBJ2-4; D ambiguous. CDR1 is MNHEY, CDR2 SVGAGI, per germline. This CDR3 spans 11 amino acids. Trimming left V 5 bases short and J 9 bases short, with 8 bases between. In nucleotides, the CDR3 is TGTGCCAGCAGTCCAATTCCCATTCAGTACTTC. It is translated as CASSPIPIQYF.

The chain recombines TRBV4-3 with TRBJ2-2, with 7 bases that match TRBD2. Trimming removed 1 base from V and 6 bases from J; junction bases left unmatched: 5. CDR1 is LGHNA, CDR2 YSLEER, per germline. This CDR3 has 15 amino acids. As DNA, the CDR3 is TGCGCCAGCAGCCAAGGGCTAGCGGTGGCCGGGGAGCTGTTTTTT. Protein sequence: CASSQGLAVAGELFF.

The gene calls are TRBV18 and TRBJ1-1; D gene ambiguous. The germline gives CDR1 KGHSH, CDR2 LQKENI. The germline V and J ends were trimmed by 1 base and 0 bases, with 9 bases remaining between them. The CDR3 spans 15 residues. The CDR3 spells CASSPQREVNTEAFF. The CDR3 region has the DNA TGTGCCAGCTCACCACAACGGGAAGTGAACACTGAAGCTTTCTTT.

This chain uses TRBV7-6 with TRBJ1-5; maybe TRBD1 (6 bases). CDR1 is SGHVS, CDR2 FNYEAQ, per germline. Trimming pared 5 bases from V and 3 bases from J, leaving 17 bases between. The CDR3 length is 16 residues. CDR3 sequence reads: CASSLRGGGDNQPQHF. CDR3 DNA: TGTGCCAGCAGCCTCCGGGGAGGGGGGGACAATCAGCCCCAGCATTTT.

As for this clone: The sample carries other DNA sequences with the same CDR3. The rearrangement links TRBV7-3 to TRBJ2-3; unclear D gene. CDR3 length: 13 amino acids. The ends were cut back, 3 bases at V and 1 base at J, with 5 bases in the middle. Germline V gene data show CDR1 as SGHTA and CDR2 as FQGTGA. CDR3 DNA: TGTGCCAGCAGCTTTACTGGCACAGATACGCAGTATTTT. Translating it yields CASSFTGTDTQYF.

The chain recombines TRBV28 with TRBJ1-3; tentatively, D is TRBD1 (6 bases). CDR1 is MDHEN and CDR2 is SYDVKM in the germline V gene. V lost 1 base, J lost 3 bases, and 16 bases lay in between. The CDR3 consists of 17 residues. The chain's CDR3 is CASSLYGRGKDGNTIYF. The CDR3 region has the DNA TGTGCCAGCAGTTTATACGGCAGGGGAAAAGATGGAAACACCATATATTTT.

The rearrangement joins TRBV7-9 to TRBJ2-7, with a weak D call TRBD2 (6 bases). There are 13 residues in the CDR3. Trimming removed 5 bases from V and 4 bases from J, with 12 bases in between. Germline loops: CDR1 SEHNR, CDR2 FQNEAQ (reference sequence). CDR3 region: CASSRDLIYEQYF. The CDR3 DNA reads TGTGCCAGCAGCCGGGACTTGATATACGAGCAGTACTTC.

This sequence joins TRBV28 and TRBJ1-5, with TRBD1 identical over 7 bases. V shed 2 bases, J shed 4 bases, and the junction held 5 bases outside the gene matches. Looked up from germline, CDR1 is MDHEN and CDR2 is SYDVKM. This CDR3 spans 15 amino acids. The CDR3 DNA sequence: TGTGCCAGCAGTTTAAGGGGGCAGGCAAATCAGCCCCAGCATTTT. This codes for CASSLRGQANQPQHF.

In DNA, the CDR3 is TGTGCCAGCAGTTTACTCCAGGCAGGGCAGCCCCAGCATTTT. This gives the protein CASSLLQAGQPQHF. V usage is TRBV27 and J usage is TRBJ1-5, with D tentatively TRBD1 (5 bases). Germline V CDR1 and CDR2: MNHEY, SMNVEV (reference sequence). Trimming removed 2 bases at V and 7 bases at J, with 12 bases between. The CDR3 is 14 amino acids.

The V and J genes are TRBV27 and TRBJ2-7; 13 bases fit TRBD2. This CDR3 has 13 residues. V was pared by 11 bases and J by 10 bases, with 11 bases of the junction left unmatched. The germline CDR1 and CDR2 sequences are MNHEY and SMNVEV (reference sequence). The DNA of the CDR3 is TGTGCCTCCAATACCGGGACTAGCGGGAAACAGTACTTC. Translation: CASNTGTSGKQYF.

The chain uses TRBV6-5 and TRBJ1-6; 11 nucleotides align to TRBD1. This CDR3 contains 15 residues. Germline V lookup: CDR1 MNHEY, CDR2 SVGAGI. Germline trimming cut 0 bases from V and 10 bases from J; bases unmatched to any gene: 2. The CDR3, as DNA: TGTGCCAGCAGTTACTCGGACAGGGGGCAATCACCCCTCCACTTT. Its protein is CASSYSDRGQSPLHF.

This sequence joins TRBV9 and TRBJ1-3; no firm D call. This CDR3 contains 16 residues. Trimming pared 4 bases from V and 0 bases from J, leaving 14 bases between. Germline CDR1 and CDR2: SGDLS and YYNGEE. DNA of the CDR3: TGTGCCAGCAGCTTGATACCCGAGAGCTCTGGAAACACCATATATTTT. Translating gives CASSLIPESSGNTIYF.

The chain couples TRBV29-1 to TRBJ1-3; 9 bases match TRBD1. Looked up from germline, CDR1 is SQVTM and CDR2 is ANQGSEA. There are 13 residues in the CDR3. The junction had 6 bases not matched to a gene; V was cut back by 8 bases and J by 4 bases. Written as DNA, the CDR3 is TGCAGCACCTGGACAGGGGACGGAAACACCATATATTTT. As protein: CSTWTGDGNTIYF.

V and J are TRBV12-3 or TRBV12-4 and TRBJ2-1, with unresolved D. The CDR3 length is 12 residues. Trimming stripped 3 bases from V and 5 bases from J, with 5 bases between. CDR3 sequence: CASSFADNEQFF. DNA of the CDR3: TGTGCCAGCAGTTTTGCGGACAATGAGCAGTTCTTC.

The rearrangement uses TRBV6-4 and TRBJ1-1; 10 positions match TRBD1. Unmatched junction bases numbered 8, after V lost 6 bases and J lost 4 bases. The CDR3 has 15 amino acids. Germline V gene lookup returns CDR1 MRHNA and CDR2 SNTAGT. The CDR3 DNA sequence: TGTGCCAGCAGGGGACAGGGGAGTGGCGGCACTGAAGCTTTCTTT. Residues: CASRGQGSGGTEAFF.

The chain couples TRBV28 to TRBJ1-5, with D maybe TRBD1 (5 bases). There are 15 residues in the CDR3. The germline gives CDR1 MDHEN, CDR2 SYDVKM. V lost 3 bases and J 0 bases, leaving 9 bases between the germline ends. The CDR3 is CASSFVDSSNQPQHF. The CDR3 region has the DNA TGTGCCAGCAGTTTCGTCGACAGTAGCAATCAGCCCCAGCATTTT.

The chain links TRBV6-1 to TRBJ1-1, with 9 bases matching TRBD1. Germline V gene data show CDR1 as MNHNS and CDR2 as SASEGT. Trimming cost V 2 bases and J 11 bases; bases outside gene matches: 15. The length of the CDR3 is 16 residues. The CDR3 is CASSEFLGTGRGGAFF. The CDR3 DNA is TGTGCCAGCAGTGAATTCCTCGGGACAGGGAGAGGAGGCGCTTTCTTT.

J is TRBJ2-1 and V is TRBV19; 7 nucleotides agree with TRBD1. V trimming: 6 bases; J trimming: 7 bases; junction bases outside the gene matches: 12. The CDR3 totals 15 residues. From germline, CDR1 is LNHDA and CDR2 SQIVND (reference sequence). This chain's CDR3 is CASSSLYGTENEQFF. In DNA, the CDR3 is TGTGCCAGTAGCTCCTTATATGGGACAGAAAATGAGCAGTTCTTC.